The next 10 T cell receptor beta chains were all read from a single sample in a study of beta chain features in type 1 diabetes. Sequenced material consisted of expressed TCRB transcripts (all of the isolated RNA was reverse transcribed). Here immunoSEQ multiplex PCR was the method, and the copy in TCRdb shows in-frame clones only, minus some. The sample lists under 400,000 clones, roughly 13% occurring once. Sequenced material: naive CD4+ T cells from blood. The receptors come from a man aged 18-30 years in good health.

The V call is TRBV6-4, the J call TRBJ2-1; D might be TRBD1 (6 bases). Per the germline V gene, CDR1 is MRHNA and CDR2 is SNTAGT. Trimming shortened V by 4 bases and J by 7 bases, and 11 bases separated the two germline ends. The length of the CDR3 is 13 residues. The CDR3 here is CASSGERGNEQFF. In DNA, the CDR3 is TGTGCCAGCAGTGGCGAGAGGGGGAATGAGCAGTTCTTC.

The V and J genes are TRBV5-1 and TRBJ2-5; 13 nucleotides match TRBD2. CDR3 length: 18 amino acids. V trimming: 0 bases; J trimming: 5 bases; junction bases outside the gene matches: 10. CDR1 SGHRS and CDR2 YFSETQ come from the germline V gene. DNA of the CDR3: TGCGCCAGCAGCTTGGCCGCCGCACTAGCGGGGGGGCTGGAGACCCAGTACTTC. As protein: CASSLAAALAGGLETQYF. The complete variable domain, with remaining parts taken from reference TRBV5-1 and TRBJ2-5, reads KAGVTQTPRYLIKTRGQQVTLSCSPISGHRSVSWYQQTPGQGLQFLFEYFSETQRNKGNFPGRFSGRQFSNSRSEMNVSTLELGDSALYLCASSLAAALAGGLETQYFGPGTRLLVL.

V and J are TRBV6-5 and TRBJ2-7; perhaps TRBD2 as D (6 bases). The CDR3 has 16 residues. V shed 0 bases and J shed 0 bases, with 12 bases lying between them. CDR1 is MNHEY, CDR2 SVGAGI, per germline. CDR3 DNA sequence: TGTGCCAGCAGTTACTCGGGGGTAGCGGTCTCCTACGAGCAGTACTTC. This gives the protein CASSYSGVAVSYEQYF.

As concerns this clone: Other DNA sequences from this sample encode an identical CDR3 as well. This sequence joins TRBV30 and TRBJ2-7, with D maybe TRBD1 (6 bases). Germline CDR1 and CDR2: GTSNPN and SVGIG (reference sequence). V was cut by 0 bases and J by 2 bases, with 8 bases left in between. The CDR3 is 13 amino acids. DNA for the CDR3: TGTGCCTGGAGTGTGAACAGGGCCTACGAGCAGTACTTC. Its translation: CAWSVNRAYEQYF.

This chain uses TRBV5-4 with TRBJ1-3; no clear D gene. The CDR3 contains 16 residues. Germline V gene lookup returns CDR1 SGHNT and CDR2 YYREEE (reference sequence). Deletions cut 2 bases from V and 2 bases from J, with 14 bases between. The CDR3 DNA reads as TGTGCCAGCAGCTTTGGCGGGTCACGAACTGGAAACACCATATATTTT. Protein sequence: CASSFGGSRTGNTIYF.

The chain is built from TRBV7-2 and TRBJ1-2; 9 bases are shared with TRBD1. Germline loops: CDR1 SGHTA, CDR2 FQGNSA. This CDR3 has 15 residues. V dropped 2 bases and J dropped 4; count of bases not matched to a gene: 5. CDR3 residues: CASSLPRDRAYGYTF. The CDR3 nucleotides are TGTGCCAGCAGCTTACCCCGGGACAGGGCCTATGGCTACACCTTC.

This clone has a handful of counts. The V call is TRBV7-9, the J call TRBJ1-2; D not resolved. The germline V gene encodes CDR1 SEHNR and CDR2 FQNEAQ (reference sequence). This CDR3 spans 14 amino acids. Trimming removed 3 bases from V and 1 base from J, with 9 bases in between. The CDR3 region is CASSLRESNYGYTF. In DNA, the CDR3 is TGTGCCAGCAGCTTGAGGGAAAGTAACTATGGCTACACCTTC.

This clone occurred a few times. The V call is TRBV29-1, the J call TRBJ2-7; 11 bases fit TRBD1. This CDR3 has 18 amino acids. The V and J ends lost 5 bases and 4 bases, in that order; junction bases with no gene match: 19. Looked up from germline, CDR1 is SQVTM and CDR2 is ANQGSEA. The CDR3 nucleotides are TGCAGCGTTTGGGTGCTTGGGGGACAGGGGGTCTTTCATTACGAGCAGTACTTC. Amino acid sequence: CSVWVLGGQGVFHYEQYF.

This clone was observed a handful of times. The gene calls are TRBV30 and TRBJ1-3; no clear D gene. Germline CDR1 reads GTSNPN; CDR2 reads SVGIG (reference sequence). This CDR3 has 13 residues. The CDR3 coding sequence is TGTGCTTATGACAAGAGCTCTGGAAACACCATATATTTT. Its protein is CAYDKSSGNTIYF. Full variable domain (rest looked up from reference TRBV30 and TRBJ1-3): SQTIHQWPATLVQPVGSPLSLECTVEGTSNPNLYWYRQAAGRGLQLLFYSVGIGQISSEVPQNLSASRPQDRQFILSSKKLLLSDSGFYLCAYDKSSGNTIYFGEGSWLTVV.

This clone was counted only a few times. The chain has TRBV30 and TRBJ2-1; 9 bases fit TRBD2. Losses at the gene ends were 5 bases for V and 4 bases for J; bases not matched to a gene: 6. CDR3 length equals 14 residues. CDR1 and CDR2 from the germline V gene are GTSNPN and SVGIG (reference sequence). The CDR3 loop is CAWARLAAYNEQFF. The CDR3 coding sequence is TGTGCCTGGGCCCGACTAGCGGCGTACAATGAGCAGTTCTTC.